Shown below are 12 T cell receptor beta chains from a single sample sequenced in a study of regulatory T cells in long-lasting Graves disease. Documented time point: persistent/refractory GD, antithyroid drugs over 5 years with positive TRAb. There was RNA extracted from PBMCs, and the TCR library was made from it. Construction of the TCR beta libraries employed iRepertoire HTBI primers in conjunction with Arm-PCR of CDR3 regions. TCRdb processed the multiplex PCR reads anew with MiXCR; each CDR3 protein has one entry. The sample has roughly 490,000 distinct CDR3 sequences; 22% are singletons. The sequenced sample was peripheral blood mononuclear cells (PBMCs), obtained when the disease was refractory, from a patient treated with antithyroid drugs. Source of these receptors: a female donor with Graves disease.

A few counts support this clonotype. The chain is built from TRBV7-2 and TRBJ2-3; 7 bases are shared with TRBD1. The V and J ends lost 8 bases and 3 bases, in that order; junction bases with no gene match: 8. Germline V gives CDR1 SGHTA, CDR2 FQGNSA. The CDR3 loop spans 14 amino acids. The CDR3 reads CASGDRVGTDTQYF. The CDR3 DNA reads TGTGCCAGCGGCGACAGGGTAGGAACAGATACGCAGTATTTT.

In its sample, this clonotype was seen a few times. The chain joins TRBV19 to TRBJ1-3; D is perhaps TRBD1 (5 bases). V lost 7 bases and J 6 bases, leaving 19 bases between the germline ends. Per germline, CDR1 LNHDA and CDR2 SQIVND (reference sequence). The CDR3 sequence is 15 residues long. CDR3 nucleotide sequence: TGTGCCAGTACCCGGGACGCCTCCGCCGAAAACACCATATATTTT. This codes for CASTRDASAENTIYF.

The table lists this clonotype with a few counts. CDR3 in amino acids: CASSTPASVNIQYF. DNA for the CDR3: TGTGCCAGCAGTACCCCGGCCTCGGTCAACATTCAGTACTTC. V usage is TRBV6-2 or TRBV6-3 and J usage is TRBJ2-4, with unresolved D. CDR1 is MNHEY and CDR2 is SVGEGT in the germline V gene. This CDR3 has 14 residues. The V gene lost 5 bases and the J gene lost 7 bases, with 15 bases spanning the gap.

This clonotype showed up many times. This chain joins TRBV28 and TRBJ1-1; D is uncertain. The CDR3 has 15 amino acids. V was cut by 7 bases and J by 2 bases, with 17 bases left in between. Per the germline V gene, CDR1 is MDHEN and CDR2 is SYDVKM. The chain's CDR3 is CASTLHHGANTEAFF. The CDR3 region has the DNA TGTGCCAGCACCCTTCACCACGGCGCCAACACTGAAGCTTTCTTT.

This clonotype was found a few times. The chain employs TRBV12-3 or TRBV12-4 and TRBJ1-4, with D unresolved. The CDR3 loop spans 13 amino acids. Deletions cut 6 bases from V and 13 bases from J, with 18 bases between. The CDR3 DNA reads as TGTGCCAGCAGGGAAAAAAATGAAAATCGACTGTTTTTT. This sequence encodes CASREKNENRLFF.

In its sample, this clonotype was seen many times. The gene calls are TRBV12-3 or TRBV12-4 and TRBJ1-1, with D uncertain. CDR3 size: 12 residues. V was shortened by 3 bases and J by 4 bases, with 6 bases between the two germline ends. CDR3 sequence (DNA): TGTGCCAGCAGTTTCGGTAGCACTGAAGCTTTCTTT. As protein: CASSFGSTEAFF.

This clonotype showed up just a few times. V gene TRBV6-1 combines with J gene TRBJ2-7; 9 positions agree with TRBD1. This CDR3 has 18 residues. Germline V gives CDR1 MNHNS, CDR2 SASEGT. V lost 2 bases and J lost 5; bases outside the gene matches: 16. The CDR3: CASSENLIRGQGFHEQYF. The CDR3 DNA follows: TGTGCCAGCAGTGAAAATCTTATCCGGGGACAGGGTTTTCACGAGCAGTACTTC.

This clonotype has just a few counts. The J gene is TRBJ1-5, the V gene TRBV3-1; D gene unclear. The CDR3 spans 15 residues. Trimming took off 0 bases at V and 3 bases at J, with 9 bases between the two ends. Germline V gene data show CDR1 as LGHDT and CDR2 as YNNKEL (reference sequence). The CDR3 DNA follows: TGTGCCAGCAGCCAAGATACGACTTCCAATCAGCCCCAGCATTTT. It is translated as CASSQDTTSNQPQHF.

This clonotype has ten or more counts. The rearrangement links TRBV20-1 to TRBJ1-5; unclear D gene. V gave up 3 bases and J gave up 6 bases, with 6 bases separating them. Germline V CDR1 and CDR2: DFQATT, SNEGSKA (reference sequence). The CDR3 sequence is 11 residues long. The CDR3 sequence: CSASAGQPQHF. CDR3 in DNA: TGCAGTGCTAGCGCAGGTCAGCCCCAGCATTTT.

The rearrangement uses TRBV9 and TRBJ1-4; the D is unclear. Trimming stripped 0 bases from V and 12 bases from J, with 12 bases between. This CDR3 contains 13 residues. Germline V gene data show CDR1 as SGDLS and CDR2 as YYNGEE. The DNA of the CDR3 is TGTGCCAGCAGCGTAGGGGAGGAGGAAGAACTGTTTTTT. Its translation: CASSVGEEEELFF.

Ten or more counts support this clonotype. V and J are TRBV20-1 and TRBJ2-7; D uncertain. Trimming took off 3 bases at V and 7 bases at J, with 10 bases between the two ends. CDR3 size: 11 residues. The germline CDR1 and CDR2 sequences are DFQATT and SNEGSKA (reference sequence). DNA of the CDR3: TGCAGTGCTAGGGCCGATGGGGAGCAGTACTTC. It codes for CSARADGEQYF.

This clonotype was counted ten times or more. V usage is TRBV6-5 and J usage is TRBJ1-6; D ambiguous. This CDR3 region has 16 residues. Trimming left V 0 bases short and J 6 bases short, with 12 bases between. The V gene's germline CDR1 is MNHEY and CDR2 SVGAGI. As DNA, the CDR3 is TGTGCCAGCAGTTACTCGTTTTCACAGATTAATTCACCCCTCCACTTT. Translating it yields CASSYSFSQINSPLHF.